These T cell receptor beta chains were read from a single sample in a study of post-analysis software for immune sequencing data. TCRdb reprocessed the PCR reads via MiXCR and lists one record per CDR3 protein. The table includes about 380,000 distinct CDR3 sequences, 30% to 45% detected once. The sample taken for sequencing was blood. The origin of the receptors is a girl aged 5 to 17 with multiple sclerosis. Both conserved end residues are part of each CDR3. Each record gives: V gene, D gene, J gene, clone size, CDR3 protein, CDR3 DNA. The D gene is left open where the match is weak. The size of a clone is reported for some rows only, either as once, few or many, or as a class for expanded clones.

TRBV12-3/TRBV12-4	NA	TRBJ2-1	few	CASSPRGESYNEQFF	TGTGCCAGCAGCCCCAGGGGGGAGTCATACAATGAGCAGTTCTTC
TRBV2	NA	TRBJ2-4	NA	CASSTFDRLAKNIQYF	TGTGCCAGCAGTACATTTGACAGATTAGCCAAAAACATTCAGTACTTC
TRBV7-2	NA	TRBJ2-5	NA	CASSERKSGAWETQYF	TGTGCCAGCAGCGAGAGGAAGAGTGGGGCATGGGAGACCCAGTACTTC
TRBV15	TRBD1	TRBJ2-1	few	CATSFLHTRGRTLYNEQFF	TGTGCCACCAGCTTCCTCCACACCAGGGGGCGAACCCTCTACAATGAGCAGTTCTTC
TRBV3-1	NA	TRBJ2-7	NA	CASSQTWDGSYEQYF	TGTGCCAGCAGCCAGACCTGGGACGGCTCCTACGAGCAGTACTTC
TRBV12-3/TRBV12-4	TRBD1	TRBJ1-1	once	CASSNGQGWGTEALF	TGTGCCAGCAGTAATGGACAGGGATGGGGCACTGAAGCTCTCTTT
TRBV20-1	TRBD1	TRBJ2-7	NA	CSARGQGSYEQYF	TGCAGTGCTAGGGGACAGGGGTCCTACGAGCAGTACTTC
TRBV7-2	NA	TRBJ2-1	NA	CASSLSSLNEQFF	TGTGCCAGCAGCTTATCAAGTCTCAATGAGCAGTTCTTC
TRBV20-1	NA	TRBJ1-4	NA	CSARFPDSPLRKLFF	TGCAGTGCTAGGTTTCCGGACAGTCCGCTTCGGAAACTGTTTTTT
TRBV29-1	NA	TRBJ2-3	NA	CSVSGDRSTDTQYF	TGCAGCGTTTCGGGGGACAGAAGCACAGATACGCAGTATTTT
TRBV12-3/TRBV12-4	TRBD1	TRBJ1-2	NA	CASSPGTASYTF	TGTGCCAGCAGTCCCGGGACAGCAAGCTACACCTTC
TRBV14	NA	TRBJ2-7	NA	CASSRSGTPRSYEQYF	TGTGCCAGCAGCCGCTCCGGGACCCCTCGATCCTACGAGCAGTACTTC
TRBV5-6	NA	TRBJ2-6	NA	CASSLAAVYSGANVLTF	TGTGCCAGCAGCTTGGCAGCGGTCTACTCTGGGGCCAACGTCCTGACTTTC
TRBV5-5	NA	TRBJ1-2	few	CASSLGENYGYTF	TGTGCCAGCAGCTTGGGGGAGAACTATGGCTACACCTTC
TRBV12-3/TRBV12-4	TRBD1	TRBJ1-1	NA	CASSPDRVRAFF	TGTGCCAGCAGTCCGGACAGGGTTCGAGCTTTCTTT
TRBV11-2	NA	TRBJ2-7	NA	CASSPPAAPPYEQYF	TGTGCCAGCAGCCCCCCGGCGGCTCCGCCCTACGAGCAGTACTTC
TRBV5-1	TRBD1	TRBJ1-6	few	CASSIGQDSSPLHF	TGCGCCAGCAGCATAGGACAGGACAGCTCACCCCTCCACTTT
TRBV5-1	NA	TRBJ1-2	many	CASSLLGDGGYTF	TGCGCCAGCAGCTTGTTGGGGGACGGTGGCTACACCTTC
TRBV29-1	NA	TRBJ1-5	NA	CSVISGAGDQPQHF	TGCAGCGTTATATCAGGGGCTGGCGATCAGCCCCAGCATTTT
TRBV7-9	TRBD2	TRBJ2-3	few	CASSFSGGLRSTDTQYF	TGTGCCAGCAGCTTCAGCGGGGGCCTCCGTAGCACAGATACGCAGTATTTT
TRBV19	NA	TRBJ2-6	NA	CASSIPLTGANVLTF	TGTGCCAGTAGTATCCCCCTGACAGGGGCCAACGTCCTGACTTTC
TRBV6-2/TRBV6-3	NA	TRBJ2-1	NA	CATYREAQFF	TGTGCCACTTACAGGGAAGCGCAGTTCTTC
TRBV20-1	NA	TRBJ2-5	few	CSARDLTGKDQYF	TGCAGTGCTAGAGATCTCACAGGGAAAGACCAGTACTTC
TRBV6-1	NA	TRBJ2-7	few	CASSERAGEQYF	TGTGCCAGCAGTGAAAGGGCGGGCGAGCAGTACTTC
TRBV6-2/TRBV6-3	NA	TRBJ2-7	NA	CASSYPPRASYEQYF	TGTGCCAGCAGTTATCCCCCCAGGGCCTCCTACGAGCAGTACTTC
TRBV7-9	TRBD2	TRBJ2-3	many	CASSRSGVSTDTQYF	TGTGCCAGCAGCCGTAGCGGGGTTAGCACAGATACGCAGTATTTT
TRBV20-1	NA	TRBJ2-1	few	CSATPGVGYYNEQFF	TGCAGTGCGACCCCGGGGGTGGGGTATTACAATGAGCAGTTCTTC
TRBV7-9	TRBD1	TRBJ1-1	few	CASSSGQALNTEAFF	TGTGCCAGCAGCTCAGGACAGGCGCTGAACACTGAAGCTTTCTTT
TRBV7-3	TRBD2	TRBJ2-1	many	CASSFTGTSGNEQFF	TGTGCCAGCAGCTTCACCGGGACTAGCGGAAATGAGCAGTTCTTC
TRBV24-1	TRBD1	TRBJ2-1	few	CATGQVGEQFF	TGTGCCACGGGACAGGTGGGTGAGCAGTTCTTC
TRBV6-5	NA	TRBJ1-5	NA	CASSLRGSQPQHF	TGTGCCAGCAGTCTCCGAGGTTCTCAGCCCCAGCATTTT
TRBV5-1	NA	TRBJ2-5	few	CASSSAVGETQYF	TGCGCCAGCAGCTCGGCCGTAGGGGAGACCCAGTACTTC
TRBV6-5	TRBD1	TRBJ2-5	few	CASSKTGGPRETQYF	TGTGCCAGCAGTAAGACAGGGGGCCCGAGAGAGACCCAGTACTTC
TRBV20-1	NA	TRBJ1-1	few	CSASPREAGEAFF	TGCAGTGCTAGCCCCAGGGAAGCTGGTGAAGCTTTCTTT
TRBV27	NA	TRBJ2-7	few	CASSFSGQYEQYF	TGTGCCAGCAGTTTCTCCGGACAATACGAGCAGTACTTC
TRBV6-5	NA	TRBJ2-5	NA	CASSYSWGETQYF	TGTGCCAGCAGTTACTCCTGGGGGGAGACCCAGTACTTC
TRBV7-2	NA	TRBJ2-3	few	CASSWAPSGTDTQYF	TGTGCCAGCAGCTGGGCCCCTAGCGGCACAGATACGCAGTATTTT
TRBV4-1	NA	TRBJ1-1	NA	CASSQEFTGLGFF	TGCGCCAGCAGCCAAGAGTTTACGGGTTTAGGTTTCTTT
TRBV29-1	TRBD1	TRBJ1-1	NA	CSDRTGGGAEAFF	TGCAGCGATCGGACAGGGGGTGGGGCTGAAGCTTTCTTT
TRBV2	NA	TRBJ2-5	NA	CASSVGEQETQYF	TGTGCCAGCAGTGTGGGGGAGCAAGAGACCCAGTACTTC
TRBV6-5	NA	TRBJ2-7	few	CASSYSPGKGDEQYF	TGTGCCAGCAGTTACTCTCCGGGAAAAGGGGACGAGCAGTACTTC
TRBV5-1	NA	TRBJ2-3	NA	CASSLAEDPSTDTQYF	TGCGCCAGCAGCTTGGCCGAAGACCCTAGCACAGATACGCAGTATTTT
TRBV18	TRBD2	TRBJ2-3	few	CASSPRTSGVVDTQYF	TGTGCCAGCTCACCACGGACTAGCGGGGTCGTCGATACGCAGTATTTT
TRBV28	TRBD2	TRBJ2-7	NA	CATRAGGQYEQYF	TGTGCCACCCGAGCGGGGGGGCAGTACGAGCAGTACTTC
TRBV12-3/TRBV12-4	TRBD1	TRBJ2-5	once	CASSPGGTGEETQYF	TGTGCCAGCAGCCCAGGGGGGACAGGGGAAGAGACCCAGTACTTC
TRBV6-4	TRBD2	TRBJ2-3	few	CASREGAGGLTDTQYF	TGTGCCAGCAGAGAAGGAGCGGGGGGGCTTACAGATACGCAGTATTTT